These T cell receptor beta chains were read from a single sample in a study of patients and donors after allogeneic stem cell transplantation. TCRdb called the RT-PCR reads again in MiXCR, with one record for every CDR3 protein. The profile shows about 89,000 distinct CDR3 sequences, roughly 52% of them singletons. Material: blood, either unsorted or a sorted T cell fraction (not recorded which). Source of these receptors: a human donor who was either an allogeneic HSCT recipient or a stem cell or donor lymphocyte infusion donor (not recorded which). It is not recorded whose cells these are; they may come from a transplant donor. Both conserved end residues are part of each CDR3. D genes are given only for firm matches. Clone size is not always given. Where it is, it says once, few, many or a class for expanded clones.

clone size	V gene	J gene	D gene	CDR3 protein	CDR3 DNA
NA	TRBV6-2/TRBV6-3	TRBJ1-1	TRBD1	CAIHRDRAGYTEAFF	TGTGCCATCCACCGGGACAGGGCTGGGTACACTGAAGCTTTCTTT
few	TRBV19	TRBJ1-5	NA	CASSIMGNNQPQHF	TGTGCCAGTAGTATAATGGGGAATAATCAGCCCCAGCATTTT
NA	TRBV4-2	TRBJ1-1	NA	CASSQDRREGTEAFF	TGTGCCAGCAGCCAAGACAGGCGGGAGGGCACTGAAGCTTTCTTT
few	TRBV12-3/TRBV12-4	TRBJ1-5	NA	CASSPQGHKPQHF	TGTGCCAGCAGTCCCCAGGGGCATAAGCCCCAGCATTTT
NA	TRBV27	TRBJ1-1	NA	CASSLSRGGPEAFF	TGTGCCAGCAGTTTATCTCGGGGAGGTCCTGAAGCTTTCTTT
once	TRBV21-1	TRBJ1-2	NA	CARRMGTGASLTNYGYTF	TGTGCCAGGAGAATGGGGACAGGGGCTTCCCTCACCAACTATGGCTACACCTTC
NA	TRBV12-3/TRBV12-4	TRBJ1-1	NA	CASSPQWPPPLTFF	TGTGCCAGCAGCCCCCAATGGCCGCCGCCCCTGACTTTCTTT
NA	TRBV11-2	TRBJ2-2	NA	CASSLEGGPLRELFF	TGTGCCAGCAGCTTAGAGGGAGGCCCCCTTCGGGAGCTGTTTTTT
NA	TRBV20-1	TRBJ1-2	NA	CSASDQNMGYGYTF	TGCAGTGCTTCGGACCAAAATATGGGCTATGGCTACACCTTC
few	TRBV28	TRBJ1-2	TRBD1	CASSPPDRVGYGYTF	TGTGCCAGCAGTCCCCCGGACAGGGTGGGCTATGGCTACACCTTC
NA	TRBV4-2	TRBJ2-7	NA	CASSQDWALGAEQYF	TGTGCCAGCAGCCAAGATTGGGCACTAGGGGCCGAGCAGTACTTC
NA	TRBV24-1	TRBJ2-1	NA	CATSDPDRNEQFF	TGTGCCACCAGTGACCCGGACAGAAATGAGCAGTTCTTC
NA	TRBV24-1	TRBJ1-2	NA	CATSPRGSYGYTF	TGTGCCACCTCCCCCCGCGGATCCTATGGCTACACCTTC
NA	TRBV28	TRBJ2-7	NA	CASSFGGQQPEQYF	TGTGCCAGCAGTTTCGGAGGCCAACAGCCCGAGCAGTACTTC
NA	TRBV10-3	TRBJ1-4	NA	CAIKFRARADEKLFF	TGTGCCATCAAATTCCGGGCCCGGGCTGATGAAAAACTGTTTTTT
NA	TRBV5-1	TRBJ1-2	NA	CASSLAGTGFYGYTF	TGCGCCAGCAGCTTGGCTGGGACGGGATTCTATGGCTACACCTTC
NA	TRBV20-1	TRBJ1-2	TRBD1	CSAGTGDYGYTF	TGCAGTGCTGGGACAGGGGACTATGGCTACACCTTC
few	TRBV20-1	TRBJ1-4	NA	CSARSGLDEKLFF	TGCAGTGCTAGATCTGGGTTGGATGAAAAACTGTTTTTT
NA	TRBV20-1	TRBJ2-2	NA	CSARRGEEYTGELFF	TGCAGTGCTAGGAGAGGCGAAGAGTACACCGGGGAGCTGTTTTTT
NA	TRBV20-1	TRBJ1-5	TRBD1	CSARDRDQPQHF	TGCAGTGCTAGGGACAGGGATCAGCCCCAGCATTTT
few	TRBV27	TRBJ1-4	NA	CASSSRRGDEKLFF	TGTGCCAGCAGTTCCCGACGAGGGGATGAAAAACTGTTTTTT
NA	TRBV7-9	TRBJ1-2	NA	CAFPAQGLGGYTF	TGTGCCTTCCCGGCCCAGGGCCTAGGAGGCTACACCTTC
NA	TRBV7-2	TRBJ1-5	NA	CASSSFNSNQPQHF	TGTGCCAGCAGCTCTTTCAACAGCAATCAGCCCCAGCATTTT
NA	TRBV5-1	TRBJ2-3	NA	CASSPGSDTDTQYF	TGCGCCAGCAGCCCTGGGTCCGACACAGATACGCAGTATTTT
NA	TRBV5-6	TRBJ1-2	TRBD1	CASSSDRGNYGYTF	TGTGCCAGCAGCTCTGACAGGGGAAACTATGGCTACACCTTC
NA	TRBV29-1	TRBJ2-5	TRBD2	CSAPKRGRETQYF	TGCAGCGCCCCAAAGCGGGGAAGAGAGACCCAGTACTTC
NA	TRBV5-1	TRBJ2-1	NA	CASSLGEGEQFF	TGCGCCAGCAGCTTGGGAGAGGGTGAGCAGTTCTTC
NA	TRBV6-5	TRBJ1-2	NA	CASRVRGRQDHYGYTF	TGTGCCAGCAGGGTTAGAGGGAGACAGGATCACTATGGCTACACCTTC
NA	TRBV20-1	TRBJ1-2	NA	CSASFDNYGYTF	TGCAGTGCTAGTTTCGATAACTATGGCTACACCTTC
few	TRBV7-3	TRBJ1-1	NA	CASSSSRDKSDTEAFF	TGTGCCAGCAGCTCTAGCCGGGACAAATCGGACACTGAAGCTTTCTTT
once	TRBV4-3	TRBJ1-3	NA	CASSQRATGTSGNTIYF	TGCGCCAGCAGCCAAAGGGCTACCGGGACATCCGGAAACACCATATATTTT
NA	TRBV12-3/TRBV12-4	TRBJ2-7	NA	CASRLNYEQYF	TGTGCCAGCAGACTAAACTACGAGCAGTACTTC
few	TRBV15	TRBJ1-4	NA	CATSRGTEFYNEKLFF	TGTGCCACCAGCAGAGGTACCGAGTTTTATAATGAAAAACTGTTTTTT
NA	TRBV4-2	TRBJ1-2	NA	CASSQGTEFGGYTF	TGTGCCAGCAGCCAGGGGACGGAATTCGGAGGCTACACCTTC
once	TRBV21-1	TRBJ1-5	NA	CASSKGSRNNQPQHF	TGTGCCAGCAGCAAAGGGTCCCGGAACAATCAGCCCCAGCATTTT
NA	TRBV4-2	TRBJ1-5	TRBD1	CASSQVRGQNSNQPQHF	TGTGCCAGCAGCCAAGTTAGGGGGCAGAATAGCAATCAGCCCCAGCATTTT
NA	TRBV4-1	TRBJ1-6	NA	CASSQDTWMNSPLHF	TGCGCCAGCAGCCAAGACACTTGGATGAATTCACCCCTCCACTTT
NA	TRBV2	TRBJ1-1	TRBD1	CASKPDRANTEAFF	TGTGCCAGCAAACCGGACAGGGCCAACACTGAAGCTTTCTTT
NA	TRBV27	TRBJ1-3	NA	CASRPGQGGNTIYF	TGTGCCAGCAGACCCGGCCAGGGTGGAAACACCATATATTTT
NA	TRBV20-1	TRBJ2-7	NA	CSARVQNSYEQYF	TGCAGTGCTAGAGTACAGAACTCCTACGAGCAGTACTTC
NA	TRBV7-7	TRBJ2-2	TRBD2	CASSFTTSGTNTGELFF	TGTGCTAGCAGCTTCACGACTAGCGGGACTAACACCGGGGAGCTGTTTTTT
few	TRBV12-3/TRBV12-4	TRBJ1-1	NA	CASSLDRRMNTEAFF	TGTGCCAGCAGCCTAGATCGTCGAATGAACACTGAAGCTTTCTTT
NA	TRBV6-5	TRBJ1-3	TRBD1	CASSFGRGLGNTIYF	TGTGCCAGCAGTTTCGGCAGGGGGCTTGGAAACACCATATATTTT
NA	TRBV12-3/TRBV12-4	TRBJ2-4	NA	CASSPSMVDKNIQYF	TGTGCCAGCAGCCCTAGCATGGTAGATAAAAACATTCAGTACTTC
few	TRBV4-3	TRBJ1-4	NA	CASSQDLDGAEKLFF	TGCGCCAGCAGCCAAGATCTGGACGGCGCTGAAAAACTGTTTTTT
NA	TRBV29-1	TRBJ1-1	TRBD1	CSVEVTGGGDEAFF	TGCAGCGTTGAAGTGACAGGGGGCGGGGATGAAGCTTTCTTT
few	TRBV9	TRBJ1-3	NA	CASSAPEPPVDTIYF	TGTGCCAGCAGCGCCCCCGAACCCCCTGTGGACACCATATATTTT
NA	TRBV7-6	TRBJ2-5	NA	CASSQRGAQETQYF	TGTGCCAGCAGCCAGCGAGGGGCCCAAGAGACCCAGTACTTC